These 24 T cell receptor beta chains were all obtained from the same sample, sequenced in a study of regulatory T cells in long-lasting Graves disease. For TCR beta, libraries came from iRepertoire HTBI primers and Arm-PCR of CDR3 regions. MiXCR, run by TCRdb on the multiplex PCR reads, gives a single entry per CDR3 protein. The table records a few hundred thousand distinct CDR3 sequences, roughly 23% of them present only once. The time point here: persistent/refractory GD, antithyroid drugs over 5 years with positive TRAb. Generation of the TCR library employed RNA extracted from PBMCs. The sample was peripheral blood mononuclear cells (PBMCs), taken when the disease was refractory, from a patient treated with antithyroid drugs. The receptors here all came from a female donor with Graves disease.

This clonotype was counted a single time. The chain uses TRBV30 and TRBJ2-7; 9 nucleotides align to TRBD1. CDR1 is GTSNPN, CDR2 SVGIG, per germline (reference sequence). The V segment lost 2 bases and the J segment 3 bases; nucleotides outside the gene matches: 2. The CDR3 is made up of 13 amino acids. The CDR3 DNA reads TGTGCCTGGAGTCCGGACAGGGGCTACGAGCAGTACTTC. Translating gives CAWSPDRGYEQYF.

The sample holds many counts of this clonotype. CDR3 sequence: CASRGDSGNTIYF. Written as DNA, the CDR3 is TGTGCCAGCCGTGGGGACTCTGGAAACACCATATATTTT. The V gene is TRBV7-2, the J gene TRBJ1-3; D gene unclear. Germline V gene data show CDR1 as SGHTA and CDR2 as FQGNSA. V lost 8 bases and J lost 0, with 8 bases in between. The CDR3 contains 13 residues.

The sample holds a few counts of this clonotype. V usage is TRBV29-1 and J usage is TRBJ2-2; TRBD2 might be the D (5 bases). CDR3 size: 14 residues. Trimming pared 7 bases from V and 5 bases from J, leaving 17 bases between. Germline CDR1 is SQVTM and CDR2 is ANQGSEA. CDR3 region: CSASDGVWTGELFF. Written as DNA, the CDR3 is TGCAGCGCCTCAGACGGGGTTTGGACCGGGGAGCTGTTTTTT.

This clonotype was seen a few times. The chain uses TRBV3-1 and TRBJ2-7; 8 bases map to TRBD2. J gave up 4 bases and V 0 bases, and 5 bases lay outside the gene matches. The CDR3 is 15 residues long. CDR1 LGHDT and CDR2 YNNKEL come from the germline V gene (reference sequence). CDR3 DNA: TGTGCCAGCAGCCAAGAAGGCGGGAGGAGGTACGAGCAGTACTTC. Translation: CASSQEGGRRYEQYF.

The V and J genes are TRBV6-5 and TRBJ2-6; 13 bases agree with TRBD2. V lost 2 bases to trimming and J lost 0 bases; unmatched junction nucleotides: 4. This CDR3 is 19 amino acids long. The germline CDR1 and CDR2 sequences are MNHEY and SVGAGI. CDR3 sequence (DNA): TGTGCCAGCAGTTACCCGACTAGCGGGGGGAGCTCTGGGGCCAACGTCCTGACTTTC. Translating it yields CASSYPTSGGSSGANVLTF.

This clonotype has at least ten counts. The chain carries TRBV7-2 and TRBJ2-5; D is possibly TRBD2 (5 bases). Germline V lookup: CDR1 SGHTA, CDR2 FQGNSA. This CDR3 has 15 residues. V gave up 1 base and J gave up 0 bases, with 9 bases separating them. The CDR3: CASSLGTRDQETQYF. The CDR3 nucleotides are TGTGCCAGCAGCTTAGGTACGCGGGACCAAGAGACCCAGTACTTC.

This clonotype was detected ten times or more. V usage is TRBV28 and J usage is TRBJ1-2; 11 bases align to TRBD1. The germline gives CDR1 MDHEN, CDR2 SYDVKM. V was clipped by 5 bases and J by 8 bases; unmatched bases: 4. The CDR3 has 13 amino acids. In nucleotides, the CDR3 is TGTGCCAGCAGTACTCGGACAGGGGGCGGCTACACCTTC. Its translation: CASSTRTGGGYTF.

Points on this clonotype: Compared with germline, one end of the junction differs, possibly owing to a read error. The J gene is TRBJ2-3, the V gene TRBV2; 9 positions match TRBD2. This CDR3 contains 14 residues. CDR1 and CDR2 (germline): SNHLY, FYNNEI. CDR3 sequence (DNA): TGTGCCAGCAGTGAGTGGAGCGGGGGGACCCCCTCGGATTTT. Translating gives CASSEWSGGTPSDF.

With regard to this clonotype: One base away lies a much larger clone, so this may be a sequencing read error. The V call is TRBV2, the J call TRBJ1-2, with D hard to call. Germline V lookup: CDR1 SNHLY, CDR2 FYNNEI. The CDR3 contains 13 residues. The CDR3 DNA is TGTGCCAGCAGTGAAGAGGCCGACTATGGCTGCACCTTC. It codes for CASSEEADYGCTF.

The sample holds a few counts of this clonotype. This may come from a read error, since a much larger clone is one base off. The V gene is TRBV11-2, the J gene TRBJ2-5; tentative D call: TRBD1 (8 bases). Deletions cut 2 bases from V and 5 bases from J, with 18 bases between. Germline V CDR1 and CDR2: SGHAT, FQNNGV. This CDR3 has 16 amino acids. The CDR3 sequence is CASSLRTGRVSETQYF. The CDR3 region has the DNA TGTGCCAGCAGCTTACGGACAGGGAGGGTTAGTGAGACCCAGTACTTC. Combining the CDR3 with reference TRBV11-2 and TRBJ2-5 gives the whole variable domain EAGVAQSPRYKIIEKRQSVAFWCNPISGHATLYWYQQILGQGPKLLIQFQNNGVVDDSQLPKDRFSAERLKGVDSTLKIQPAKLEDSAVYLCASSLRTGRVSETQYFGPGTRLLVL.

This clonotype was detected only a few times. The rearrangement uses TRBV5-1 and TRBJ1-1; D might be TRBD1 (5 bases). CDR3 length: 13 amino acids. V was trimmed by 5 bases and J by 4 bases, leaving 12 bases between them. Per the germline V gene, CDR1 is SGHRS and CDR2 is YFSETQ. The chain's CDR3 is CASRAEGSTEAFF. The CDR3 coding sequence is TGCGCCAGCAGGGCTGAGGGGAGCACTGAAGCTTTCTTT.

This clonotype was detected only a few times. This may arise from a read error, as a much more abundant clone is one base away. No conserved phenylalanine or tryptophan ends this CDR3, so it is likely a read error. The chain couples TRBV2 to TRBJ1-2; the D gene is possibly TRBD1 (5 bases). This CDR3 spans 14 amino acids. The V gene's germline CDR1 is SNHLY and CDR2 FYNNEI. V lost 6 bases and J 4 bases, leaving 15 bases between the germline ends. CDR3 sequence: CASRGGSATYGYTL. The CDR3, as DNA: TGTGCCAGCAGGGGGGGGTCGGCAACCTATGGCTACACCCTC.

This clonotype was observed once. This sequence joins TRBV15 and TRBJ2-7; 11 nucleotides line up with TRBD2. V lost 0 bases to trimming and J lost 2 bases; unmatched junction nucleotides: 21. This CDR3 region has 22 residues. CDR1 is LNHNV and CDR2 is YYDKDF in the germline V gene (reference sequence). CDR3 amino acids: CATSRDRADASGGPFSPYEQYF. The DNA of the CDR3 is TGTGCCACCAGCAGAGATCGAGCCGACGCTAGCGGGGGGCCCTTTAGCCCCTACGAGCAGTACTTC.

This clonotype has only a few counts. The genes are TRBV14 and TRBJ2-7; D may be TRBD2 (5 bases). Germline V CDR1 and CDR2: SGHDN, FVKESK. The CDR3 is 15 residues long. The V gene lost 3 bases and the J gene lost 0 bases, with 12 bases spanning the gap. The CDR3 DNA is TGTGCCAGCAGCCATGGACTGTGGACCTCCTACGAGCAGTACTTC. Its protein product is CASSHGLWTSYEQYF.

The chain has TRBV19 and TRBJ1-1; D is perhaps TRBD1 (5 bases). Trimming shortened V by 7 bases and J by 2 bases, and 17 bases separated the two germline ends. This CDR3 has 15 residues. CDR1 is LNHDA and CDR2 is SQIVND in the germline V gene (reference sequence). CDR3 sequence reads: CASTPLVGTNTEAFF. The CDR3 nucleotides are TGTGCCAGTACTCCCCTAGTGGGGACTAACACTGAAGCTTTCTTT.

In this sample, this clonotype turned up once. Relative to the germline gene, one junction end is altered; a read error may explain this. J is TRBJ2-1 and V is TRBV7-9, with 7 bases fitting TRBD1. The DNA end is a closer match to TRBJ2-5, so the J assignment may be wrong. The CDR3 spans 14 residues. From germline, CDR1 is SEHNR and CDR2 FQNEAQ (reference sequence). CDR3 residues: CAGSVRQGGETQYF. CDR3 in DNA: TGTGCCGGCAGCGTACGACAGGGTGGAGAGACCCAGTACTTC.

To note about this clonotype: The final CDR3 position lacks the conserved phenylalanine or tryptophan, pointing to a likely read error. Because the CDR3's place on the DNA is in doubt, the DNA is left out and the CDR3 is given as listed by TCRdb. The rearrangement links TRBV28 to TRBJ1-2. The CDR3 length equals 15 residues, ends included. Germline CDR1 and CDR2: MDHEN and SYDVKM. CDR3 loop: CASSYTSSGGGGHTS.

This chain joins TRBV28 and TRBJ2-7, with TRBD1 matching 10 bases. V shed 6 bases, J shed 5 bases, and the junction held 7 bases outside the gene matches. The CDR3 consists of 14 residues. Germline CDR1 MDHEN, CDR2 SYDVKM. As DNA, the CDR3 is TGTGCCAGCAGGAGACAGGGGGCTGTCGACGAGCAGTACTTC. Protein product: CASRRQGAVDEQYF. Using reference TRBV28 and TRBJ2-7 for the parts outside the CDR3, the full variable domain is DVKVTQSSRYLVKRTGEKVFLECVQDMDHENMFWYRQDPGLGLRLIYFSYDVKMKEKGDIPEGYSVSREKKERFSLILESASTNQTSMYLCASRRQGAVDEQYFGPGTRLTVT.

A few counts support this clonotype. CDR3 sequence (DNA): TGTGCCAGCAGCGACAGACTCTACGAGCAGTACTTC. It codes for CASSDRLYEQYF. V gene TRBV6-1 combines with J gene TRBJ2-7; the D gene is possibly TRBD1 (5 bases). Germline assignment: CDR1 MNHNS and CDR2 SASEGT. Trimming took off 6 bases at V and 3 bases at J, with 9 bases between the two ends. The CDR3 consists of 12 residues.

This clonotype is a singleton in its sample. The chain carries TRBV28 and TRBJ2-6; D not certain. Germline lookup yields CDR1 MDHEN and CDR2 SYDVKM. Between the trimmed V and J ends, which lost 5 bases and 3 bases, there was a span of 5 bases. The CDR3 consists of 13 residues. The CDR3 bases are TGTGCCAGCAGTGCCTTTGGGGCCAACGTCCTGACTTTC. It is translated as CASSAFGANVLTF.

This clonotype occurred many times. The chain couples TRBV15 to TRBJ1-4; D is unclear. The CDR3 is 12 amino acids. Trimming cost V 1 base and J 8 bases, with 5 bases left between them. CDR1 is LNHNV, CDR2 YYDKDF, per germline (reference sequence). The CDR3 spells CATSRGEEKLFF. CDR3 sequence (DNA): TGTGCCACCAGCAGAGGCGAGGAAAAACTGTTTTTT.

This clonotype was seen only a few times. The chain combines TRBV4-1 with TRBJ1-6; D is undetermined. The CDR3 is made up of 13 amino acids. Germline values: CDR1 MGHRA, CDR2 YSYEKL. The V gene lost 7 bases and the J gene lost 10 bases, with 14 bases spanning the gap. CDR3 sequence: CASKVPGDSPLHF. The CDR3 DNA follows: TGCGCCAGCAAGGTACCCGGAGACTCACCCCTCCACTTT.

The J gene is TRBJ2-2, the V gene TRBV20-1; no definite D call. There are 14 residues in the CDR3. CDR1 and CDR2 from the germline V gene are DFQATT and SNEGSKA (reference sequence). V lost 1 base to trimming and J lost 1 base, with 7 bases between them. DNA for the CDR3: TGCAGTGCTAGAGGGCACCTGAACACCGGGGAGCTGTTTTTT. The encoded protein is CSARGHLNTGELFF.

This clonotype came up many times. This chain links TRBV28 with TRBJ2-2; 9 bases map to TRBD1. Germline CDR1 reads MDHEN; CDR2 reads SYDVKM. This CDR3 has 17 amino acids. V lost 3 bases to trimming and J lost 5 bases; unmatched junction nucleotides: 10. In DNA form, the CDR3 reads TGTGCCAGCAGTTTTTCTCCCGGGACAGGGATGACCGGGGAGCTGTTTTTT. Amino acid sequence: CASSFSPGTGMTGELFF.